This TCR beta chain was retrieved from a study of T cells and copy number aberrations in small-cell lung cancer. Findings and limits, study-wide: Adjacent lung showed higher T-cell richness and clonality than tumors; density difference nonsignificant.

Concerning this clone: Its target is unknown.

Sequencing was performed with immunoSEQ multiplex PCR; in TCRdb, only in-frame clones are kept and a portion is missing. The sample carries 2,500 to 3,500 clones, 90% recorded once. Donors had limited-stage small-cell lung cancer and underwent surgical resection in Hangzhou, China, between about 2007 and 2021. This TCR was recovered from a man aged 50 to 60 with small cell lung cancer. The specimen was normal tissue next to the tumor.

This chain's CDR3 is CASSLDITGELFF. In DNA form, the CDR3 reads TGTGCCAGCAGCTTGGATATCACCGGGGAGCTGTTTTTT. This chain uses TRBV5-6 with TRBJ2-2; no reliable D call. This CDR3 is 13 amino acids long. Germline CDR1 is SGHDT and CDR2 is YYEEEE. V lost 0 bases, J lost 4 bases, and 4 bases lay in between.